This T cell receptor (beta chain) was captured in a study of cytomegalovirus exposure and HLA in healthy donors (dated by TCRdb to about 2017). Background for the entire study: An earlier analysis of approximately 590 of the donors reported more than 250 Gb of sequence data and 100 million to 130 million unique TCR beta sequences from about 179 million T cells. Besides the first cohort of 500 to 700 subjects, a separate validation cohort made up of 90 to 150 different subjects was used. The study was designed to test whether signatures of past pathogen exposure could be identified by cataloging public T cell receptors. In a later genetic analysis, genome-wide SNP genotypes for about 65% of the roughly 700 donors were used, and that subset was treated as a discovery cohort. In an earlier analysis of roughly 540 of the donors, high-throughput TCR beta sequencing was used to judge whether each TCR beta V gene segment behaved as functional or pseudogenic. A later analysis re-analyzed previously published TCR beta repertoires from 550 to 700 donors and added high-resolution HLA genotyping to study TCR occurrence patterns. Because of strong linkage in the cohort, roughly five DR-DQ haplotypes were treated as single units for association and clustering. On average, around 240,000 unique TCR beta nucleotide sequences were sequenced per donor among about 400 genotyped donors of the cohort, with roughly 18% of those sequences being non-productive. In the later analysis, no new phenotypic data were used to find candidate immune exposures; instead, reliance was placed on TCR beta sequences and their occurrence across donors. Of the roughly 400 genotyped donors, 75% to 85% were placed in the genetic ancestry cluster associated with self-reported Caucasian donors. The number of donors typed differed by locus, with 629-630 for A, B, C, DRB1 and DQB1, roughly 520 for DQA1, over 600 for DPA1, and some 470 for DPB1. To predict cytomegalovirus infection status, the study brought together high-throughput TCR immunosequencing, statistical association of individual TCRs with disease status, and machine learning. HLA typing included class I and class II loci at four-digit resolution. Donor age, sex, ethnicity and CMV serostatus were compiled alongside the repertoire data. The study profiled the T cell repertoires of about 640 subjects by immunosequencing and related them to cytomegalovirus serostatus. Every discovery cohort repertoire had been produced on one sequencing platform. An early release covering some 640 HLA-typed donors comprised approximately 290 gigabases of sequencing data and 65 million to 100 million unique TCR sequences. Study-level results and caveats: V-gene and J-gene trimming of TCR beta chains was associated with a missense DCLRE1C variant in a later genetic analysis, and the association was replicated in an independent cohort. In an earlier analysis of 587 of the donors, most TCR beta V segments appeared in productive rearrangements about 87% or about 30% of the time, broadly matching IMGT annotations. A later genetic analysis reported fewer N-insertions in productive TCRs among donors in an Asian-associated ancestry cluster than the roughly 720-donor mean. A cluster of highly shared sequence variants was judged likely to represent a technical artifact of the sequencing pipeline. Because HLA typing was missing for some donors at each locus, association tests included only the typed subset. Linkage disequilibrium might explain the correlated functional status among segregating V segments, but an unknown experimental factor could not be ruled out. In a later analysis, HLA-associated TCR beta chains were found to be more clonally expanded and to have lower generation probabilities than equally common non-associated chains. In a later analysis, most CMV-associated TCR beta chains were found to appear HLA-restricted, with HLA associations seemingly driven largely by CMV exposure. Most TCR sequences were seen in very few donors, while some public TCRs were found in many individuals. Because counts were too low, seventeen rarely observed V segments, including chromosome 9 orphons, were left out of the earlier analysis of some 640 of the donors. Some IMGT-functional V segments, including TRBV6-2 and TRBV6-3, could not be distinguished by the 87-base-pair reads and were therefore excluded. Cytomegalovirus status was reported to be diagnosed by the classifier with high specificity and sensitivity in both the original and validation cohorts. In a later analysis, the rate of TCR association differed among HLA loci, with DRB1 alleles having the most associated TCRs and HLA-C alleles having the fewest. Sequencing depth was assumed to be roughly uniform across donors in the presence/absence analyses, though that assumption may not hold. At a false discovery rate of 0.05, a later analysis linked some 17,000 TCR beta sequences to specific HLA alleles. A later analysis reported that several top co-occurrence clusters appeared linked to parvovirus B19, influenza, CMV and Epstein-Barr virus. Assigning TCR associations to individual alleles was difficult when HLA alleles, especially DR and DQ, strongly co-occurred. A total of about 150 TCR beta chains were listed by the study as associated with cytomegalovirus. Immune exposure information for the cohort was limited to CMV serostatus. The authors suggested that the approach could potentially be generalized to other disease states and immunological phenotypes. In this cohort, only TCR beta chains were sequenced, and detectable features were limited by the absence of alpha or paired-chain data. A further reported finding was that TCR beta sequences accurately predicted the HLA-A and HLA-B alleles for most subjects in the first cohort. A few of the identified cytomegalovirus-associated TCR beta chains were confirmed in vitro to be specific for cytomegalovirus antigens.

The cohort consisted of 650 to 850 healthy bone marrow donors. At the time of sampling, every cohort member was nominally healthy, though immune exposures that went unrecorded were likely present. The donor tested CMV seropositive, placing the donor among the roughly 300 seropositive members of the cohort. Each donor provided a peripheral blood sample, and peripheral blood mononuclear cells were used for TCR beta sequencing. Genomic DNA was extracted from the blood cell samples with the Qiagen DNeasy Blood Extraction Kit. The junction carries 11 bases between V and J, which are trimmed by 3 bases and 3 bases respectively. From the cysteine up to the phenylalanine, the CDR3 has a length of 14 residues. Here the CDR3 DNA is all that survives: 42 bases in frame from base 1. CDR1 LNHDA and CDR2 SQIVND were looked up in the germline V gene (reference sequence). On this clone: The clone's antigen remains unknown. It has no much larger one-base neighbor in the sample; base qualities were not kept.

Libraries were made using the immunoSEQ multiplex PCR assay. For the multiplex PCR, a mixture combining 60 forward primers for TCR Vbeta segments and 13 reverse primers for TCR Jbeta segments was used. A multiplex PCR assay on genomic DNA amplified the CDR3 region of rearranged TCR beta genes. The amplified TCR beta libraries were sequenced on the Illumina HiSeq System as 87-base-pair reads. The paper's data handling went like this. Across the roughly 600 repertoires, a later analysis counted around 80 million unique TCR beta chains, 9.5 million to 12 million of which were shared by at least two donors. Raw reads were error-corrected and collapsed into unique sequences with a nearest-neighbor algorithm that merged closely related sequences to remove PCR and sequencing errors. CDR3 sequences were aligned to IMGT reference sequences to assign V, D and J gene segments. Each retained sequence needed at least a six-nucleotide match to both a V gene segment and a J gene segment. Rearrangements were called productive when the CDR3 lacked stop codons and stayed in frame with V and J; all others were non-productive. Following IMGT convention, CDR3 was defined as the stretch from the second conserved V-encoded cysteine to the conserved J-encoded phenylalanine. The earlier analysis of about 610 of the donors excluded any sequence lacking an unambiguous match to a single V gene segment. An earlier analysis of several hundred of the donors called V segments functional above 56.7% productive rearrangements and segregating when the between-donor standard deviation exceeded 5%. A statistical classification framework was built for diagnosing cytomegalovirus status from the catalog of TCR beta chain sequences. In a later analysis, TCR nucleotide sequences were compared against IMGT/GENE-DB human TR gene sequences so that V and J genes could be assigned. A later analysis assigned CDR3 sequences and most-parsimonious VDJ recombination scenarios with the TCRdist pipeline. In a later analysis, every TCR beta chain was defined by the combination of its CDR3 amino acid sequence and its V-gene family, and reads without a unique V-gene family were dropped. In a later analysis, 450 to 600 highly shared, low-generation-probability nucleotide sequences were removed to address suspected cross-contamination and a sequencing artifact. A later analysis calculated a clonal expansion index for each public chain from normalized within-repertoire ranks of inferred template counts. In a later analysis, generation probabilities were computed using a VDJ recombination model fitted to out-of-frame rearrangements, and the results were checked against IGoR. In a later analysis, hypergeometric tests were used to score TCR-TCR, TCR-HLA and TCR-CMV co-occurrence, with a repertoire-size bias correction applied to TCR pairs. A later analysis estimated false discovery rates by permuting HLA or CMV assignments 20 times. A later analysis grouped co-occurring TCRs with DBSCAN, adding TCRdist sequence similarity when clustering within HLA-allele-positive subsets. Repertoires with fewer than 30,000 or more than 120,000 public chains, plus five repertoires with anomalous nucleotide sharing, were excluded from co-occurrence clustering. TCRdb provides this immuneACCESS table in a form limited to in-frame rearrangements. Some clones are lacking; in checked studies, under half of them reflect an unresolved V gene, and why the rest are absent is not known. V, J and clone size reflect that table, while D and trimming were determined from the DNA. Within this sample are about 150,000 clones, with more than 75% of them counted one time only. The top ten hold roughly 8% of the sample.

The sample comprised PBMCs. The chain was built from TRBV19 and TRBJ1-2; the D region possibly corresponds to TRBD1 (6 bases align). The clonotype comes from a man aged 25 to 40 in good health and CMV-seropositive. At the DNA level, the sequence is TGTGCCAGTAGTATGGAACAGGGCTACTATGGCTACACCTTC. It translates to CASSMEQGYYGYTF.